The following is a T cell receptor beta chain sequence with its context. The data are from a study of T cell changes during pregnancy in multiple sclerosis. Assay: immunoSEQ multiplex PCR; the TCRdb copy retains only in-frame clones and omits some. The data show under 100,000 clones, roughly 90% seen once. The TCR comes from a female donor in good health, enrolled as a control in a pregnancy study. This specimen was peripheral blood, taken in the first trimester of pregnancy.

The CDR3 spells CASGVAGGRETQYF. The CDR3 nucleotides are TGTGCTAGTGGGGTAGCGGGGGGGCGGGAGACCCAGTACTTC. This chain connects TRBV12-5 to TRBJ2-5; 11 bases are shared with TRBD2. This CDR3 has 14 amino acids. Germline assignment: CDR1 LGHNT and CDR2 FRNRAP. Unmatched junction bases numbered 5, after V lost 6 bases and J lost 5 bases.